This section outlines one T cell receptor (beta chain) sequence together with its context. Its antigen is unknown. This specimen comes from a study of cytomegalovirus exposure and HLA in healthy donors. Broader study findings: A likely sequencing artifact accounted for one observed cluster of highly shared sequence variants.

V lost 7 bases and J lost 4, with 11 bases in between. The CDR3 consists of 12 residues. CDR1 and CDR2 from the germline V gene are SGHTA and FQGNSA. Primers included in the PCR were 60 Vbeta and 13 Jbeta primers. Measured with immunoSEQ multiplex PCR; TCRdb has only the in-frame clones, and not every one. The sample carries 150,000 or so clones, about four fifths recorded once. Sequenced: PBMCs. The J gene is TRBJ2-7, the V gene TRBV7-2, with a possible D match to TRBD2 (5 bases). The clonotype was recovered from a male donor in good health and CMV-seropositive. The CDR3 loop is CASNTGTYEQYF. CDR3 nucleotides: TGTGCCAGCAACACGGGAACGTACGAGCAGTACTTC. Full variable domain (remainder filled in from reference TRBV7-2 and TRBJ2-7): GAGVSQSPSNKVTEKGKDVELRCDPISGHTALYWYRQSLGQGLEFLIYFQGNSAPDKSGLPSDRFSAERTGGSVSTLTIQRTQQEDSAVYLCASNTGTYEQYFGPGTRLTVT.